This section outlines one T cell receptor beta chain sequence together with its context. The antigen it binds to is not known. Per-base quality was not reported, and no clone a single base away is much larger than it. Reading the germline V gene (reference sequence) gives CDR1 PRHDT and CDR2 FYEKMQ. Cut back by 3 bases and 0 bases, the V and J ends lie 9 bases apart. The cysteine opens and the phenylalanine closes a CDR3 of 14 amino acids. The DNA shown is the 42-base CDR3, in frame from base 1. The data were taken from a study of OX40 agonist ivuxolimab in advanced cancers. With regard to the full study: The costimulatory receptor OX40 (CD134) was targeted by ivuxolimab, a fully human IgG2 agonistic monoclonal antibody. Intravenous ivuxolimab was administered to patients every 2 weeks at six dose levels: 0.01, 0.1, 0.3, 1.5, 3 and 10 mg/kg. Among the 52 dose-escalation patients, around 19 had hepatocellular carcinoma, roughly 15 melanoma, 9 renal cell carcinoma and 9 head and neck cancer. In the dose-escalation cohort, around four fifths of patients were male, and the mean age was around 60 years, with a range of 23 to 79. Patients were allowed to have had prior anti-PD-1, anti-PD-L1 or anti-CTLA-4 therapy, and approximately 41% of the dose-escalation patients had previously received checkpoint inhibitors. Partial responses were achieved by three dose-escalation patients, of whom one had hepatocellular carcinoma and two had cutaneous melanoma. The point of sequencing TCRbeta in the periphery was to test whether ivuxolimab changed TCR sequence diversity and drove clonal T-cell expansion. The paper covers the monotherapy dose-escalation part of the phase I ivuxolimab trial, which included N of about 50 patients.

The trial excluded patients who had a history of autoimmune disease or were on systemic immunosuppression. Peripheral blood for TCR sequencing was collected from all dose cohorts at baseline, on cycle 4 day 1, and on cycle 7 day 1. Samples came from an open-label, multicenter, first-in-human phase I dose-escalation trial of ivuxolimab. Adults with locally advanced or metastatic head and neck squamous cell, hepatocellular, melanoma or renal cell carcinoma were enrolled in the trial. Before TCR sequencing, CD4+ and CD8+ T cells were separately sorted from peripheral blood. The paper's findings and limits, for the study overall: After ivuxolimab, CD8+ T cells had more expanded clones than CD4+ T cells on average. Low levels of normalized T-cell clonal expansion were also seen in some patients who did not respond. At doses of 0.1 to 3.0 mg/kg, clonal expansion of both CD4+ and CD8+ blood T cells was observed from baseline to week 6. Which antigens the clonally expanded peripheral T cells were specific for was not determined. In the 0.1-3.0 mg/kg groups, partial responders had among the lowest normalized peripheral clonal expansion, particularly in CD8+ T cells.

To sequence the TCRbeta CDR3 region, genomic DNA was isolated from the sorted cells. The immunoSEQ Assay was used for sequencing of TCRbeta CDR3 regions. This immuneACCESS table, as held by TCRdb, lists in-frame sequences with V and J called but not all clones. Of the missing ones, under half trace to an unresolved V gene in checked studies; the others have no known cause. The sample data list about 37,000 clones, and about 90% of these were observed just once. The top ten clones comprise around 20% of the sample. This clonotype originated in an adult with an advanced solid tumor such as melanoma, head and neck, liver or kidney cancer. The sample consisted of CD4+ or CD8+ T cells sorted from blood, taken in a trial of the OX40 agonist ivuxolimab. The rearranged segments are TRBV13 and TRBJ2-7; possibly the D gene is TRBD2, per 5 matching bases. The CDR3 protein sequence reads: CASSFGENSYEQYF. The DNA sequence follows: TGTGCCAGCAGCTTCGGGGAAAACTCCTACGAGCAGTACTTC.